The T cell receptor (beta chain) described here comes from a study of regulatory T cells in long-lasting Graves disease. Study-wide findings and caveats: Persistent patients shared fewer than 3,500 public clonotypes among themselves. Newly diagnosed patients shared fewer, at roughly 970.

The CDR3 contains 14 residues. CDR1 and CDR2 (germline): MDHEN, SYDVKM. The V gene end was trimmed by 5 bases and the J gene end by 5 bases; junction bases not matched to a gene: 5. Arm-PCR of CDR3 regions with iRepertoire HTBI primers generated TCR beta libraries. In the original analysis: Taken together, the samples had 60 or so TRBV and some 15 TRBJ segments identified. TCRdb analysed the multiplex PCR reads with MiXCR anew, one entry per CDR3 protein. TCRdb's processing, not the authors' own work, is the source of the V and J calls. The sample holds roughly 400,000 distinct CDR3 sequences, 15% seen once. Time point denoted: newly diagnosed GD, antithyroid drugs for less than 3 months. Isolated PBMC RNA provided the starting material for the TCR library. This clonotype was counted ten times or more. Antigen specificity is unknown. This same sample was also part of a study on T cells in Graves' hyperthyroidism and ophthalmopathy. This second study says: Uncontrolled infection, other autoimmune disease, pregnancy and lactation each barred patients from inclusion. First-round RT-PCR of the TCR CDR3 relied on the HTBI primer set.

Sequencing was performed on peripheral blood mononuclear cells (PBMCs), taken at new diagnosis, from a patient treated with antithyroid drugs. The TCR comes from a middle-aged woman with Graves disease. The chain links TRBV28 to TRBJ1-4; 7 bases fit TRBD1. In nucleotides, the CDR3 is TGTGCCAGCAGTGAGGGGGCGGGCAATGAAAAACTGTTTTTT. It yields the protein CASSEGAGNEKLFF.